This T cell receptor (beta chain) was sequenced for a study of shared clonotypes between healthy human individuals. Around 90 million PBMCs per unsorted sample were used for genomic DNA. This CDR3 spans 15 amino acids. Trimming took 5 bases from V and 0 from J; bases not matched to a gene: 3. The V gene's germline CDR1 is SGHVS and CDR2 FQNEAQ. Template amounts of approximately 310 ng DNA, around 33,000 T cell genomes, were employed in unsorted PBMC replicate PCRs. In the study's own analysis: ImmunoSEQ sequences covered only the junction and lacked quality scores; filtering therefore differed. Only in-frame clones appear in the TCRdb table, and some are missing; sequencing was by immunoSEQ multiplex PCR. The DNA was the basis for D and trimming; V, J and clone size are from that table. Of hundreds of thousands of clones listed, around 76% are singletons.

Sequenced sample: PBMCs. This TCR was recovered from a woman in her thirties or forties in good health. Some clones in this sample may be carry-over from other donors' samples. The V and J genes are TRBV7-8 and TRBJ1-4, with TRBD1 matching 7 bases. The CDR3 sequence is CASSPGQTTNEKLFF. CDR3 nucleotide sequence: TGTGCCAGCAGCCCGGGACAGACAACTAATGAAAAACTGTTTTTT.